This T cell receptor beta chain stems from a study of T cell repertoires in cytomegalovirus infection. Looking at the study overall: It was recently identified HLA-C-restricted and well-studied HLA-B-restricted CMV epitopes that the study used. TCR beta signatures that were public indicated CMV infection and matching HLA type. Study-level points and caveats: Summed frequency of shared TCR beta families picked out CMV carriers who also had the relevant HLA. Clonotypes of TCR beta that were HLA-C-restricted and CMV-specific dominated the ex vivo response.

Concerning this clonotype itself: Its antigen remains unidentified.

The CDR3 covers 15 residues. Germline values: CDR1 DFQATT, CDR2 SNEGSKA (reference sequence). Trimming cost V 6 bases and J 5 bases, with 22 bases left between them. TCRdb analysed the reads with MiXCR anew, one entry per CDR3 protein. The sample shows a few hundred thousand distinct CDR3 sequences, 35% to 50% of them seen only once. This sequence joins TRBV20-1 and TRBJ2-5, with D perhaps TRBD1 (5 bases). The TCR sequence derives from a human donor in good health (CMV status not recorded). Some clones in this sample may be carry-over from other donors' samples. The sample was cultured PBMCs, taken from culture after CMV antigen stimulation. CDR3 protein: CSAHPENRFRETQYF. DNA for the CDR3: TGCAGTGCGCACCCCGAAAACAGGTTCCGCGAGACCCAGTACTTC.